Listed below are T cell receptor beta chains from one sample, sequenced in a study of shared clonotypes between healthy human individuals. Profiling relied on immunoSEQ multiplex PCR, and the TCRdb table lists in-frame clones only, not all of them. The sample comprises about 2.1 million clones, just under 95% of which are singletons, and more than 1.5% rests with the top ten. Sequencing input: naive CD8+ T cells from PBMCs. The receptors originated from a man between 18 and 35 years old in good health. Some clones in this sample may be carry-over from other donors' samples. Each CDR3 is given with its conserved first and last residue. The D gene is left open where the match is weak. Only some rows state a clone size, as once, few, many or a class for expanded clones.

NA	TRBV7-9	14	NA	TRBJ2-5	TGTGCCAGCAGCTTAGACCCGGGGGAAGAGACCCAGTACTTC	CASSLDPGEETQYF
NA	TRBV13	16	NA	TRBJ1-1	TGTGCCAGCAGCTTAGAGGGAAACACAGTGAACACTGAAGCTTTCTTT	CASSLEGNTVNTEAFF
TRBD2	TRBV27	15	NA	TRBJ2-7	TGTGCCAGCAATGTAGCGGGAGGGACGACCTACGAGCAGTACTTC	CASNVAGGTTYEQYF
TRBD1	TRBV30	16	NA	TRBJ1-6	TGTGCCTGGACCGGACAGGGGGCGTCCTATAATTCACCCCTCCACTTT	CAWTGQGASYNSPLHF
TRBD1	TRBV4-2	13	once	TRBJ1-5	TGTGCCAGCAGCCAAGAAAGGGGGCAGGCCCAGCATTTT	CASSQERGQAQHF
NA	TRBV6-6	15	NA	TRBJ2-7	TGTGCCAGCAGTTCCACCCCCACAGGGATCGACGAGCAGTACTTC	CASSSTPTGIDEQYF
NA	TRBV7-9	14	few	TRBJ1-2	TGTGCCAGCAGCTTAGGACAGATTAACTATGGCTACACCTTC	CASSLGQINYGYTF
NA	TRBV27	14	NA	TRBJ2-5	TGTGCCAGCAGCCTAATAGGGGGCGGGGGGACCCAGTACTTC	CASSLIGGGGTQYF
NA	TRBV13	15	NA	TRBJ2-2	TGTGCCAGCAGCTTAGGTCAGGGGCGAACCGGGGAGCTGTTTTTT	CASSLGQGRTGELFF
NA	TRBV7-3	13	once	TRBJ2-3	TGTGCCAGCAGCTTAAGCTGGGTAGATACGCAGTATTTT	CASSLSWVDTQYF
NA	TRBV29-1	11	NA	TRBJ2-3	TGCAGCGTAAGACTAGACGGTACGCAGTATTTT	CSVRLDGTQYF
TRBD1	TRBV27	17	NA	TRBJ1-1	TGTGCCAGCAGAACTTTACAGGGGGTAGGGTCGAACACTGAAGCTTTCTTT	CASRTLQGVGSNTEAFF
NA	TRBV28	12	NA	TRBJ2-7	TGTGCCAGCAGCCGCTCCCCCTACGAGCAGTACTTC	CASSRSPYEQYF
NA	TRBV5-1	14	once	TRBJ1-5	TGCGCCAGCAGCTTGGTGCCTGGCAATCAGCCCCAGCATTTT	CASSLVPGNQPQHF
NA	TRBV28	17	NA	TRBJ1-5	TGTGCCAGCAGCGACCAGGGAAGACTCCTCCCGCGGCAGCCCCAGCATTTT	CASSDQGRLLPRQPQHF
NA	TRBV30	14	NA	TRBJ2-3	TGTGCCTCCCTCCAGGGAGGACGCACAGATACGCAGTATTTT	CASLQGGRTDTQYF
NA	TRBV9	15	NA	TRBJ2-6	TGTGCCAGCAGCGGGGCTCAATCTGGGGCCAACGTCCTGACTTTC	CASSGAQSGANVLTF
NA	TRBV15	15	few	TRBJ1-5	TGTGCCACCAGCACCACAGGGAATAGCAATCAGCCCCAGCATTTT	CATSTTGNSNQPQHF
TRBD1	TRBV7-9	15	NA	TRBJ2-7	TGTGCCAGCAGCTCTGCGGACAGGAGACGTTACGAGCAGTACTTC	CASSSADRRRYEQYF
NA	TRBV6-1	14	NA	TRBJ2-3	TGTGCCAGCAGTGACCCTTTTGGAGTCGATACGCAGTATTTT	CASSDPFGVDTQYF
NA	TRBV2	14	NA	TRBJ1-2	TGTGCCAGCAGTACCTCCGGGACACTCTATGGCTACACCTTC	CASSTSGTLYGYTF
NA	TRBV6-1	13	NA	TRBJ2-7	TGTGCCAGCAGTCAACCCCGGGACCCCGGGCAGTACTTC	CASSQPRDPGQYF
NA	TRBV11-2	15	NA	TRBJ1-5	TGTGCCAGCAGCACGGGGACACTTAGCAATCAGCCCCAGCATTTT	CASSTGTLSNQPQHF
NA	TRBV5-6	15	NA	TRBJ2-2	TGTGCCAGCAGTTCCGACTGGACAAACACCGGGGAGCTGTTTTTT	CASSSDWTNTGELFF
NA	TRBV7-2	12	NA	TRBJ2-7	TGTGCCAGCAGCCCGCGACTCTACGAGCAGTACTTC	CASSPRLYEQYF
TRBD2	TRBV29-1	14	NA	TRBJ2-2	TGCAGCGTTGAAGGGCTAGCGGGTTCCGGGGAGCTGTTTTTT	CSVEGLAGSGELFF
NA	TRBV10-1	14	NA	TRBJ1-1	TGCGCCAGCAGTGAAAGAGGTTCTGGGTCTGAAGCTTTCTTT	CASSERGSGSEAFF
TRBD2	TRBV4-3	17	NA	TRBJ2-1	TGCGCCAGCAGCTCGAGGTGGGGGGGAGCGTCCTACAATGAGCAGTTCTTC	CASSSRWGGASYNEQFF
NA	TRBV27	12	NA	TRBJ2-3	TGTGCCAGCAGTTTACCCGGGCAACCGCAGTATTTT	CASSLPGQPQYF